The present entry profiles one T cell receptor beta chain with its context. Its antigen is currently unknown. This record belongs to a study of T cell repertoires in ileal Crohn's disease. Across the study: The M6 sample came from neoterminal ileum during colonoscopy after surgery. Findings and limits, study-wide: High-frequency clones were more common in sorted CD8 than CD4 cells.

Time point defined: neoterminal ileum biopsy at postoperative endoscopy, about 6 months after surgery. The assay was immunoSEQ multiplex PCR, and TCRdb's table has in-frame clones only and misses some. The table lists around 9,900 clones, 79% of them singletons. The V gene lost 0 bases and the J gene lost 0 bases, with 8 bases spanning the gap. The CDR3 contains 15 residues. Germline CDR1 SGHRS, CDR2 YFSETQ. Material: ileal tissue. The chain employs TRBV5-1 and TRBJ2-3; D is uncertain. This clonotype was sampled from an adult with Crohn's disease. Here the CDR3 reads CASSLDGASTDTQYF. The CDR3 region has the DNA TGCGCCAGCAGCTTGGACGGTGCTAGCACAGATACGCAGTATTTT.